A selection of T cell receptor beta chains follows, all from one sample in a study of cytomegalovirus exposure and HLA in healthy donors. Method: immunoSEQ multiplex PCR; TCRdb's copy keeps in-frame clones and lacks some. The sample records 150,000 to 200,000 clones, roughly 86% being singletons. Sequenced sample: PBMCs. The receptors shown here come from a woman under 30 in good health and CMV-seronegative. CDR3s include the opening cysteine and the closing phenylalanine or tryptophan. A D gene is named only where the DNA matches it firmly. Expanded clones get a size class; other rows say once, few or many, or leave the size out.

V	size	D	J	DNA	CDR3
TRBV10-2	-	TRBD1	TRBJ1-4	TGCGCCAGGGCGGACAGGGTAGACTCACCCAATGAAAAACTGTTTTTT	CARADRVDSPNEKLFF
TRBV19	-	-	TRBJ2-2	TGTGCCAGTAGTATCTGGGCAGGGGAGAGCACCGGGGAGCTGTTTTTT	CASSIWAGESTGELFF
TRBV2	-	TRBD1	TRBJ2-7	TGTGCCAGCAGGAGGGGGCATCTCAACACCCCCTTAGAGCAGTACTTC	CASRRGHLNTPLEQYF
TRBV7-9	-	-	TRBJ1-6	TGTGCCAGCAGCTTGGGGGGAGTAGGTAATTCACCCCTCCACTTT	CASSLGGVGNSPLHF
TRBV10-3	-	-	TRBJ1-2	TGTGCCATCAGCAGACAGGCCCATGGCTACACCTTC	CAISRQAHGYTF
TRBV7-9	-	-	TRBJ2-7	TGTGCCAGCAGCCTCGGCACCGGGGAGCAGTACTTC	CASSLGTGEQYF
TRBV9	-	-	TRBJ1-3	TGTGCCAGCAGCGCCCCGACAGATTATTCTGGAAACACCATATATTTT	CASSAPTDYSGNTIYF
TRBV30	-	-	TRBJ1-6	TGTGCCTGGAGAACTCCCCCGAGACAGCCGAATTCACCCCTCCACTTT	CAWRTPPRQPNSPLHF
TRBV6-1	few	TRBD1	TRBJ2-7	TGTGCCAGCAGTGAAACCGGGACAGGGGGCTACGAGCAGTACTTC	CASSETGTGGYEQYF
TRBV19	-	-	TRBJ1-1	TGTGCCAGTACGGACACACACACTGAAGCTTTCTTT	CASTDTHTEAFF
TRBV6-4	-	TRBD1	TRBJ1-1	TGTGCCAGCAGTGACTCGACAGGGGGTCCCGCTGAAGCTTTCTTT	CASSDSTGGPAEAFF
TRBV5-1	-	-	TRBJ1-2	TGCGCCAGCAGCTTGGGGGATAGGGGAGGCTACACCTTC	CASSLGDRGGYTF
TRBV28	-	TRBD1	TRBJ1-2	TGTGCCAGCAGTCCCTCCGGGACAGGGGGCCTTGGCTACACCTTC	CASSPSGTGGLGYTF
TRBV2	-	-	TRBJ1-5	TGTGCCAGTAACCAGGGGTATAGCAATCAGCCCCAGCATTTT	CASNQGYSNQPQHF
TRBV30	-	-	TRBJ2-5	TGTGCCTGGAGTGTATATGTACAAGAGACCCAGTACTTC	CAWSVYVQETQYF
TRBV5-6	-	TRBD2	TRBJ2-5	TGTGCCAGCAGCTCTAGGACTAGCGGATACATGGAGACCCAGTACTTC	CASSSRTSGYMETQYF
TRBV11-2	few	-	TRBJ1-1	TGTGCCAGCAGCGAAAGCGGGACATGGCGGGCAAAGAACACTGAAGCTTTCTTT	CASSESGTWRAKNTEAFF
TRBV7-2	-	TRBD1	TRBJ1-4	TGTGCCAGCAGCTTAGCGATCCCAGGGGGGCCTAATGAAAAACTGTTTTTT	CASSLAIPGGPNEKLFF
TRBV19	-	-	TRBJ1-5	TGTGCCAGTAGTTGGAGGGCTGGGCAGCCCCAGCATTTT	CASSWRAGQPQHF
TRBV5-1	-	-	TRBJ2-7	TGCGCCAGCAGCTTGGTGGTCTCAGGGAATTACGAGCAGTACTTC	CASSLVVSGNYEQYF
TRBV19	-	-	TRBJ1-6	TGTGCCAGTAGCAATCAATATTCACCCCTCCACTTT	CASSNQYSPLHF
TRBV9	-	TRBD1	TRBJ2-1	TGTGCCAGCAGCGCGGAACTGACAGGGGGCCAGGGTTACAATGAGCAGTTCTTC	CASSAELTGGQGYNEQFF
TRBV7-2	-	TRBD2	TRBJ2-4	TGTGCCAGCAGCTTAGAAGGGACTAGTAATATACTAGCCAAAAACATTCAGTACTTC	CASSLEGTSNILAKNIQYF
TRBV7-9	-	-	TRBJ2-7	TGTGCCAGCAGGTCCCCGGAGCGGATCTACGAGCAGTACTTC	CASRSPERIYEQYF
TRBV27	-	-	TRBJ2-1	TGTGCCAGCAGTTACGGGGGGCCCCTCTACAATGAGCAGTTCTTC	CASSYGGPLYNEQFF
TRBV4-1	-	-	TRBJ2-3	TGCGCCAGCAGCCAAGATAGCCGTTCTGAGGATACGCAGTATTTT	CASSQDSRSEDTQYF
TRBV6-1	once	-	TRBJ1-2	TGTGCCAGCAGTGATGAGGGCTATGGCTACACCTTC	CASSDEGYGYTF
TRBV5-1	once	-	TRBJ2-7	TGCGCCAGCAGCACCAGTCCGGGGAACTCCTACGAGCAGTACTTC	CASSTSPGNSYEQYF
TRBV5-8	-	-	TRBJ2-2	TGTGCCAGCAGCTTGGCGGGGGAGCTGTTTTTT	CASSLAGELFF
TRBV9	-	TRBD2	TRBJ2-3	TGTGCCAGCAGCGCATCCTGGGGGGGTAGCACAGATACGCAGTATTTT	CASSASWGGSTDTQYF
TRBV9	-	TRBD1	TRBJ2-3	TGTGCCAGCAGCGTAGGACAGGGTCCGGGCACAGATACGCAGTATTTT	CASSVGQGPGTDTQYF
TRBV27	-	-	TRBJ1-1	TGTGCCAGCAGTTTAGGGTGGGGGGGTGGCCCTGAAGCTTTCTTT	CASSLGWGGGPEAFF
TRBV5-4	-	TRBD2	TRBJ2-7	TGTGCCAGCAGCCCTACTAGCGGGAGACGCTCCTACGAGCAGTACTTC	CASSPTSGRRSYEQYF
TRBV6-1	-	-	TRBJ1-2	TGTGCCAGCCGAGAACTGCAGGTGCTTAACTATGGCTACACCTTC	CASRELQVLNYGYTF
TRBV27	-	TRBD2	TRBJ2-2	TGTGCCAGCAGTTCACTAGCGGGGGCGAACACCGGGGAGCTGTTTTTT	CASSSLAGANTGELFF
TRBV9	-	-	TRBJ1-1	TGTGCCAGCAGCGTAGATAACACCAACACTGAAGCTTTCTTT	CASSVDNTNTEAFF
TRBV14	-	TRBD1	TRBJ1-2	TGTGCCAGCAGCCAAGGTGGGACAGGGCTGGCCTTC	CASSQGGTGLAF
TRBV14	-	-	TRBJ2-7	TGTGCCAGCAGCCAAGGAAAACAGGGATTCTACGAGCAGTACTTC	CASSQGKQGFYEQYF
TRBV12-5	-	TRBD2	TRBJ2-5	TGTGCTAGTGGTTTGGGGGAAAAGACTAGCGGGGTACTAGAGACCCAGTACTTC	CASGLGEKTSGVLETQYF
TRBV7-6	once	-	TRBJ2-7	TGTGCCAGCAGCTTAGGGCACCTCTACGAGCAGTACTTC	CASSLGHLYEQYF
TRBV6-5	-	-	TRBJ1-1	TGTGCCAGCAGCGGAGACGGCATGAACACTGAAGCTTTCTTT	CASSGDGMNTEAFF
TRBV19	-	TRBD1	TRBJ2-7	TGTGCCACCGCGAGATCGGGACAGGACTACGAGCAGTACTTC	CATARSGQDYEQYF
TRBV7-8	-	TRBD2	TRBJ2-7	TGTGCCAGCAGCCCTTGGACTAGCGGGAGTTACGAGCAGTACTTC	CASSPWTSGSYEQYF
TRBV5-1	-	-	TRBJ2-2	TGCGCCAGCAGCGGGGTAGCGGAGGACACCGGGGAGCTGTTTTTT	CASSGVAEDTGELFF
TRBV7-2	-	TRBD2	TRBJ2-2	TGTGCCAGCAGCTTAGAACGCGGGGGAAGAACCGGGGAGCTGTTTTTT	CASSLERGGRTGELFF
TRBV19	once	-	TRBJ1-5	TGTGCCAGCCTTCCCGGACGGGGGAATCAGCCCCAGCATTTT	CASLPGRGNQPQHF
TRBV11-2	-	-	TRBJ2-2	TGTGCCAGCAGCTTAACATGGCGGGCGTCGAACACCGGGGAGCTGTTTTTT	CASSLTWRASNTGELFF
TRBV15	-	TRBD1	TRBJ1-2	TGTGCCACCCGGACAGGGAATGGCTACACCTTC	CATRTGNGYTF
TRBV6-6	-	TRBD1	TRBJ2-1	TGTGCCAGCGGGAGACAGGGCCCTGAAGGCGAGCAGTTCTTC	CASGRQGPEGEQFF
TRBV5-1	once	TRBD1	TRBJ1-2	TGCGCCAGCCGGGACAGAAACCTTTATGGCTACACCTTC	CASRDRNLYGYTF
TRBV6-5	-	-	TRBJ1-2	TGTGCCAGCAGTAGCTGGACAGACAACTATGGCTACACCTTC	CASSSWTDNYGYTF
TRBV5-6	-	-	TRBJ2-7	TGTGCCAGCAGCTTGTTCCGTCCGAGAGAGCAGTACTTC	CASSLFRPREQYF
TRBV5-4	-	TRBD1	TRBJ1-4	TGTGCCAGCAGCTTCCCCGGGACAGTGTATGAAAAACTGTTTTTT	CASSFPGTVYEKLFF